A single sample gave rise to the 26 T cell receptor beta chains below, sequenced in a study of vaccination and CD4 T cells after COVID-19 (dated by TCRdb to 2021 to 2024). Their recognized antigens are unknown. The treatment or condition label on this specimen signifies: approximately 11-day PBMC culture with coronavirus spike peptide pools or control peptides (ViraFEST assay). The library was produced with PCR. The reads were generated on an Illumina iSeq 100. DNA from cultured CD4+ T cells underwent TCR sequencing with the Oncomine TCR Beta short-read assay at the Johns Hopkins FTIC core. Through fastp at Q25 and MiXCR, TCRdb rebuilt clones from the public reads, retaining in-frame beta chains. Entries that share a CDR3 protein sequence are merged under the most common genes and DNA. This sample has tens of thousands of distinct CDR3 sequences in its table, and approximately 44% of those were observed once. The ten top clones hold 15% to 20% of the sample.

The sequenced sample was CD4+ T cells from blood, cultured in vitro, obtained before SARS-CoV-2 vaccination. The receptors stem from a human donor who received a COVID-19 vaccine.

The V gene is TRBV20-1, the J gene TRBJ1-2, with 7 bases lining up with TRBD1. The germline V gene has CDR1 DFQATT and CDR2 SNEGSKA (reference sequence). V trimming: 5 bases; J trimming: 4 bases; junction bases outside the gene matches: 16. There are 16 residues in the CDR3. CDR3: CSAYDQNRGSGYGYTF. The CDR3 DNA reads TGCAGTGCTTACGACCAGAACAGGGGCTCCGGCTATGGCTACACCTTC.

The V gene is TRBV6-2 or TRBV6-3, the J gene TRBJ2-1, with no clear D. CDR3 length: 13 residues. The V end lost 4 bases, the J end lost 5 bases, and 9 bases lay between the germline ends. Germline CDR1 and CDR2: MNHEY and SVGEGT. CDR3 DNA: TGTGCCAGCAGTTTTAGCCTTAACAATGAGCAGTTCTTC. It is translated as CASSFSLNNEQFF.

J is TRBJ2-3 and V is TRBV20-1; D may be TRBD2 (5 bases). The V gene lost 0 bases and the J gene lost 2 bases, with 9 bases spanning the gap. The CDR3 length is 14 residues. From germline, CDR1 is DFQATT and CDR2 SNEGSKA (reference sequence). CDR3 region: CSARDLANTDTQYF. The CDR3 bases are TGCAGTGCTAGAGACCTAGCAAACACAGATACGCAGTATTTT.

V usage is TRBV30 and J usage is TRBJ1-1; tentatively, D is TRBD1 (5 bases). Trimming cost V 2 bases and J 2 bases, with 12 bases left between them. In germline, CDR1 is GTSNPN, CDR2 SVGIG (reference sequence). The CDR3 runs to 14 residues. The CDR3 here is CAWSRGFYNTEAFF. In nucleotides, the CDR3 is TGTGCCTGGAGTAGGGGATTCTACAACACTGAAGCTTTCTTT. The full variable domain, rest sourced from reference TRBV30 and TRBJ1-1, is SQTIHQWPATLVQPVGSPLSLECTVEGTSNPNLYWYRQAAGRGLQLLFYSVGIGQISSEVPQNLSASRPQDRQFILSSKKLLLSDSGFYLCAWSRGFYNTEAFFGQGTRLTVV.

This clonotype was counted a few times. The chain joins TRBV12-5 to TRBJ1-2, with a weak D call TRBD1 (6 bases). V lost 0 bases and J lost 7, with 21 bases in between. Germline CDR1 reads LGHNT; CDR2 reads FRNRAP. This CDR3 is built from 17 residues. CDR3 amino acids: CASGLVPWGGGGGGYTF. DNA of the CDR3: TGTGCTAGTGGTTTGGTACCCTGGGGTGGGGGCGGAGGTGGCTACACCTTC.

CDR3 in DNA: TGTGCCACCAGTGATCAGGGGACTAACACCGGGGAGCTGTTTTTT. It encodes CATSDQGTNTGELFF. The rearrangement joins TRBV24-1 to TRBJ2-2; D tentatively reads TRBD1 or TRBD2 (6 bases each). Trimming pared 3 bases from V and 2 bases from J, leaving 9 bases between. Germline assignment: CDR1 KGHDR and CDR2 SFDVKD. The CDR3 is 15 amino acids.

This clonotype was found a few times. This sequence joins TRBV14 and TRBJ2-5, with TRBD1 identical over 9 bases. The CDR3 runs to 14 residues. The V and J ends lost 1 base and 4 bases, in that order; junction bases with no gene match: 1. Germline CDR1 and CDR2: SGHDN and FVKESK. CDR3 sequence reads: CASSQVGQGETQYF. The CDR3 DNA reads TGTGCCAGCAGCCAAGTGGGACAGGGAGAGACCCAGTACTTC.

This clonotype was seen a few times. The chain has TRBV30 and TRBJ1-2, with D maybe TRBD1 (6 bases). CDR3 size: 15 residues. Germline V CDR1 and CDR2: GTSNPN, SVGIG (reference sequence). Deletions cut 2 bases from V and 4 bases from J, with 17 bases between. The CDR3 reads CAWSLQKQGFYGYTF. CDR3 sequence (DNA): TGTGCCTGGAGTCTACAGAAACAGGGATTCTATGGCTACACCTTC.

A remark on this clonotype: It is unclear where the CDR3 begins or ends on the DNA, so no DNA is shown, and the CDR3 is as TCRdb lists it. This chain joins TRBV29-1 and TRBJ2-7; TRBD1, the table's D call, was not compared with the DNA. The germline V gene encodes CDR1 SQVTM and CDR2 ANQGSEA. The CDR3 is 17 amino acids long, termini counted. CDR3 region: CSVEDFGPGKNAYEQYF.

There are a few counts of this clonotype. The gene calls are TRBV2 and TRBJ2-2; D not certain. The V and J ends lost 11 bases and 3 bases respectively, with 7 bases between them. Per the germline V gene, CDR1 is SNHLY and CDR2 is FYNNEI. This CDR3 spans 11 amino acids. The chain's CDR3 is CACKDTGELFF. As DNA, the CDR3 is TGTGCCTGTAAGGACACCGGGGAGCTGTTTTTT.

This clonotype was observed a few times. The chain joins TRBV5-1 to TRBJ2-3; 9 bases line up with TRBD2. The CDR3 has 16 residues. Germline trimming cut 4 bases from V and 1 base from J; bases unmatched to any gene: 7. Germline loops: CDR1 SGHRS, CDR2 YFSETQ. The CDR3 here is CASSQAPSGGTDTQYF. Written as DNA, the CDR3 is TGCGCCAGCAGCCAAGCCCCTAGCGGGGGCACAGATACGCAGTATTTT. Using reference TRBV5-1 and TRBJ2-3 for the parts outside the CDR3, the full variable domain is KAGVTQTPRYLIKTRGQQVTLSCSPISGHRSVSWYQQTPGQGLQFLFEYFSETQRNKGNFPGRFSGRQFSNSRSEMNVSTLELGDSALYLCASSQAPSGGTDTQYFGPGTRLTVL.

The V gene is TRBV20-1, the J gene TRBJ1-5; no firm D call. Germline CDR1 reads DFQATT; CDR2 reads SNEGSKA (reference sequence). The V end was cut by 0 bases, the J end by 11 bases, with 11 bases between. The CDR3 loop spans 12 amino acids. The CDR3 is CSAREAGRTQHF. The CDR3 DNA follows: TGCAGTGCTAGAGAGGCGGGTCGGACCCAGCATTTT.

This clonotype was counted only a few times. This chain links TRBV30 with TRBJ1-5; D perhaps matches TRBD1 (5 bases). This CDR3 has 14 amino acids. CDR1 is GTSNPN, CDR2 SVGIG, per germline (reference sequence). The ends were cut back, 0 bases at V and 3 bases at J, with 9 bases in the middle. The CDR3 loop is CAWSVVGTNQPQHF. DNA for the CDR3: TGTGCCTGGAGTGTCGTGGGGACCAATCAGCCCCAGCATTTT.

The V and J genes are TRBV7-8 and TRBJ1-3; D not certain. The V end lost 0 bases, the J end lost 0 bases, and 3 bases lay between the germline ends. This CDR3 comprises 14 residues. The germline V gene encodes CDR1 SGHVS and CDR2 FQNEAQ. CDR3: CASSLAISGNTIYF. CDR3 sequence (DNA): TGTGCCAGCAGCTTAGCAATCTCTGGAAACACCATATATTTT.

This chain joins TRBV7-9 and TRBJ1-1; TRBD1 might be the D (5 bases). CDR3 length: 15 amino acids. Germline V gene sequence: CDR1 SEHNR, CDR2 FQNEAQ (reference sequence). The V end was cut by 5 bases, the J end by 4 bases, with 17 bases between. The CDR3, as DNA: TGTGCCAGCAGCCCGGCGGGGGAGAGGGGCACTGAAGCTTTCTTT. Its translation is CASSPAGERGTEAFF.

The chain couples TRBV6-1 to TRBJ1-2, with 7 bases identical to TRBD1. The germline V gene encodes CDR1 MNHNS and CDR2 SASEGT. The V gene end was trimmed by 6 bases and the J gene end by 5 bases; junction bases not matched to a gene: 6. The CDR3 contains 13 residues. The CDR3, as DNA: TGTGCCAGCAGGAAACAGGGGTTGTATGGCTACACCTTC. It codes for CASRKQGLYGYTF.

The rearrangement uses TRBV27 and TRBJ2-3; 13 bases align to TRBD2. The CDR3 is 18 amino acids. In germline, CDR1 is MNHEY, CDR2 SMNVEV (reference sequence). With V trimmed by 8 bases and J by 1 base, 12 bases remained unmatched. Written as DNA, the CDR3 is TGTGCCAGCTCACAGGGACTAGCGGGGAGCGGAGGCACAGATACGCAGTATTTT. Protein: CASSQGLAGSGGTDTQYF.

The chain uses TRBV7-2 and TRBJ1-6; TRBD1 might be the D (5 bases). The CDR3 extends over 14 amino acids. The germline V gene has CDR1 SGHTA and CDR2 FQGNSA. V was pared by 4 bases and J by 7 bases, with 11 bases between. In nucleotides, the CDR3 is TGTGCCAGCAGCTCACAGGTCTCCAATTCACCCCTCCACTTT. Translation: CASSSQVSNSPLHF.

This clonotype showed up just a few times. This chain connects TRBV2 to TRBJ1-6; D possibly corresponds to TRBD1 (6 bases). The germline gives CDR1 SNHLY, CDR2 FYNNEI. CDR3 length: 16 amino acids. V was clipped by 5 bases and J by 4 bases, with 15 bases between them. DNA of the CDR3: TGTGCCAGCAGTCCGACAGGCGTTACTTATAATTCACCCCTCCACTTT. Translating gives CASSPTGVTYNSPLHF. Using reference TRBV2 and TRBJ1-6 for the parts outside the CDR3, the full variable domain is EPEVTQTPSHQVTQMGQEVILRCVPISNHLYFYWYRQILGQKVEFLVSFYNNEISEKSEIFDDQFSVERPDGSNFTLKIRSTKLEDSAMYFCASSPTGVTYNSPLHFGNGTRLTVT.

The V gene is TRBV12-3 or TRBV12-4, the J gene TRBJ1-6; D remains ambiguous. With 1 base removed from V and 5 bases from J, the gap between germline ends came to 18 bases. CDR3 size: 18 residues. Here the CDR3 reads CASSLVFGNLQNNSPLHF. The CDR3 region has the DNA TGTGCCAGCAGTTTAGTGTTCGGAAACCTGCAAAATAATTCACCCCTCCACTTT.

The chain joins TRBV30 to TRBJ2-2; D may correspond to TRBD1 or TRBD2 (5 bases each). The CDR3 has 13 amino acids. Germline V lookup: CDR1 GTSNPN, CDR2 SVGIG (reference sequence). Trimming shortened V by 6 bases and J by 4 bases, and 12 bases separated the two germline ends. CDR3 DNA sequence: TGTGCCTGTATCTCCGGGACCACCGGGGAGCTGTTTTTT. It encodes CACISGTTGELFF.

The V gene is TRBV5-1, the J gene TRBJ1-1; weak D call: TRBD1 (5 bases). CDR1 and CDR2 from the germline V gene are SGHRS and YFSETQ. The CDR3 totals 14 residues. The V end lost 4 bases, the J end lost 2 bases, and 12 bases lay between the germline ends. The CDR3 here is CASSLPGGNTEAFF. The DNA of the CDR3 is TGCGCCAGCAGCCTCCCGGGGGGTAACACTGAAGCTTTCTTT.

There are a few counts of this clonotype. The chain combines TRBV20-1 with TRBJ1-1, with D unclear. Trimming left V 0 bases short and J 0 bases short, with 11 bases between. This CDR3 region has 15 residues. CDR1 and CDR2 (germline): DFQATT, SNEGSKA (reference sequence). DNA of the CDR3: TGCAGTGCTAGAGATTTACTAACAATGAACACTGAAGCTTTCTTT. It yields the protein CSARDLLTMNTEAFF.

This chain uses TRBV2 with TRBJ1-4; 8 positions agree with TRBD1. Germline V gene data show CDR1 as SNHLY and CDR2 as FYNNEI. Losses at the gene ends were 0 bases for V and 7 bases for J; bases not matched to a gene: 7. The CDR3 is 16 residues long. This CDR3 is CASSEAGRQGSEKLFF. Written as DNA, the CDR3 is TGTGCCAGCAGTGAAGCGGGGAGACAGGGGAGTGAAAAACTGTTTTTT.

This sequence joins TRBV6-1 and TRBJ2-3, with D perhaps TRBD1 (5 bases). Germline loops: CDR1 MNHNS, CDR2 SASEGT. The CDR3 consists of 13 residues. V was shortened by 8 bases and J by 6 bases, with 15 bases between the two germline ends. CDR3 nucleotides: TGTGCCAGCCTAAATCCAGGGTCTGATACGCAGTATTTT. It encodes CASLNPGSDTQYF.

This clonotype has only a few counts. The rearrangement uses TRBV30 and TRBJ1-5; 7 bases map to TRBD1. Germline lookup yields CDR1 GTSNPN and CDR2 SVGIG (reference sequence). This CDR3 is 14 amino acids long. V trimming: 1 base; J trimming: 5 bases; junction bases outside the gene matches: 5. CDR3 amino acids: CAWSAGQTYQPQHF. The CDR3 DNA reads TGTGCCTGGAGTGCGGGACAGACCTATCAGCCCCAGCATTTT.